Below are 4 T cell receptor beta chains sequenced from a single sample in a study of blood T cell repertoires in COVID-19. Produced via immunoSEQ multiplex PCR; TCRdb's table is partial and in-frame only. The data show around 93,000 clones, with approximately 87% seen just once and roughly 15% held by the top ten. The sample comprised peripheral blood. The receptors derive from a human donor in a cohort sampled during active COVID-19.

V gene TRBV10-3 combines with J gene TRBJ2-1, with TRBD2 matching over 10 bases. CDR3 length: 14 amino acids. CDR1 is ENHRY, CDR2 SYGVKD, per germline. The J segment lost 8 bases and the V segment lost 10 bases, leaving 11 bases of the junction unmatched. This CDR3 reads CATSRGLALDEQFF. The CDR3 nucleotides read TGTGCCACCTCACGGGGACTAGCGCTCGATGAGCAGTTCTTC.

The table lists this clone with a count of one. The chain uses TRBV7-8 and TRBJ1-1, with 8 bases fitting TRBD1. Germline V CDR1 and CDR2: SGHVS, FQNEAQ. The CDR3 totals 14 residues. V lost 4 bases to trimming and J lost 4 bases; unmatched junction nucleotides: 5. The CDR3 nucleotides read TGTGCCAGCAGCTACCTACAGGGGGGCACTGAAGCTTTCTTT. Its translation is CASSYLQGGTEAFF.

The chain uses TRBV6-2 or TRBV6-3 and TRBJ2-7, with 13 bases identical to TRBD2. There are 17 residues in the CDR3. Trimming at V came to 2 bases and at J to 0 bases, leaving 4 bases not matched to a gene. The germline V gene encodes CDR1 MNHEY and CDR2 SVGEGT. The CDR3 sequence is CASSYRLAGGGSYEQYF. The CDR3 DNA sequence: TGTGCCAGCAGTTACAGACTAGCGGGAGGAGGCTCCTACGAGCAGTACTTC.

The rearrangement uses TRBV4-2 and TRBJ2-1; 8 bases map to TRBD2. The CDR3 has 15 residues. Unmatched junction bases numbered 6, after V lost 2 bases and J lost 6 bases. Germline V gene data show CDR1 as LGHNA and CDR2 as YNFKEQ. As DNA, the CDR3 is TGTGCCAGCAGCCAAAGTAGCGGGGCTGGCAATGAGCAGTTCTTC. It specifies CASSQSSGAGNEQFF.